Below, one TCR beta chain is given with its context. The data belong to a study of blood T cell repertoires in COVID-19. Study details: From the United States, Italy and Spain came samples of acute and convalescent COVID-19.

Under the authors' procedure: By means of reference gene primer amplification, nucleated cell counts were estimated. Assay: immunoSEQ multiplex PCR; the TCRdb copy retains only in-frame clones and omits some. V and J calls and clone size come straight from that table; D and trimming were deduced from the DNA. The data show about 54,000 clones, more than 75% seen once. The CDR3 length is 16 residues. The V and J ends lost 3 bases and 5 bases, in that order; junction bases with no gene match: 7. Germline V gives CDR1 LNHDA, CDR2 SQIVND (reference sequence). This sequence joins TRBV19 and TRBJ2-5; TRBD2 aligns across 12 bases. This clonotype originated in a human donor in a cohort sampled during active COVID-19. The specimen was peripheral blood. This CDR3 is CASSMGLAGGLETQYF. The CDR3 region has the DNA TGTGCCAGTAGTATGGGCCTAGCGGGGGGGCTTGAGACCCAGTACTTC.